These 26 T cell receptor beta chains originate from one sample sequenced in a study of cytomegalovirus exposure and HLA in healthy donors. 13 Jbeta primers and 60 Vbeta primers were used for the PCR. Data came from immunoSEQ multiplex PCR; TCRdb stores just in-frame clones and leaves some out. The repertoire consists of about 150,000 clones, with around 65% occurring once and the leading ten covering less than 3.5%. Sequencing was carried out using PBMCs. All receptors come from a woman in her 30s in good health and CMV-seropositive.

V gene TRBV27 combines with J gene TRBJ2-1, with unresolved D. V was shortened by 6 bases and J by 0 bases, with 15 bases between the two germline ends. Germline V gene lookup returns CDR1 MNHEY and CDR2 SMNVEV (reference sequence). The CDR3 consists of 16 residues. DNA of the CDR3: TGTGCCAGCAGCCACTCCGCCACCGGCTCCTACAATGAGCAGTTCTTC. It is translated as CASSHSATGSYNEQFF.

V usage is TRBV19 and J usage is TRBJ1-1; 8 nucleotides line up with TRBD1. This CDR3 spans 15 amino acids. In germline, CDR1 is LNHDA, CDR2 SQIVND (reference sequence). Trimming removed 4 bases from V and 1 base from J; junction bases left unmatched: 5. The DNA of the CDR3 is TGTGCCAGTAGTAGGTGGACAGGGACGAACACTGAAGCTTTCTTT. This gives the protein CASSRWTGTNTEAFF.

The chain carries TRBV29-1 and TRBJ1-2; no definite D call. CDR1 is SQVTM and CDR2 is ANQGSEA in the germline V gene. This CDR3 has 14 amino acids. V dropped 5 bases and J dropped 0 bases, with 13 bases sitting between them. The CDR3 loop is CSVSNSLTNYGYTF. The CDR3, as DNA: TGCAGCGTTTCAAACAGTCTAACTAACTATGGCTACACCTTC.

This clone was observed at least ten times. The chain joins TRBV6-5 to TRBJ2-5, with 8 bases fitting TRBD2. J lost 13 bases, V lost 8 bases, and 12 bases had no gene match. The CDR3 has 12 residues. CDR1 MNHEY and CDR2 SVGAGI come from the germline V gene. CDR3 sequence reads: CASSDERGGSYF. DNA for the CDR3: TGTGCCAGCTCCGACGAACGGGGGGGCTCGTACTTC.

The V call is TRBV18, the J call TRBJ2-7; 9 nucleotides match TRBD1. There are 14 residues in the CDR3. The ends lost 6 bases at V and 5 bases at J; junction bases unmatched: 8. Germline lookup yields CDR1 KGHSH and CDR2 LQKENI. The CDR3 DNA follows: TGTGCCAGCTCTCCGGGACAGGGATATAACGAGCAGTACTTC. Amino acids: CASSPGQGYNEQYF.

This clone came up a few times. The chain carries TRBV7-2 and TRBJ2-7; 7 bases are a match to TRBD1. Trimming cost V 4 bases and J 0 bases; bases outside gene matches: 6. The CDR3 loop spans 15 amino acids. From germline, CDR1 is SGHTA and CDR2 FQGNSA. The CDR3 region is CASSSAGGSSYEQYF. CDR3 nucleotide sequence: TGTGCCAGCAGCTCAGCAGGGGGAAGCTCCTACGAGCAGTACTTC. The variable domain in full, completed from reference TRBV7-2 and TRBJ2-7, reads GAGVSQSPSNKVTEKGKDVELRCDPISGHTALYWYRQSLGQGLEFLIYFQGNSAPDKSGLPSDRFSAERTGGSVSTLTIQRTQQEDSAVYLCASSSAGGSSYEQYFGPGTRLTVT.

This chain uses TRBV2 with TRBJ1-5, with D unresolved. Germline-derived CDR1 and CDR2 are SNHLY and FYNNEI. The CDR3 spans 14 residues. V was trimmed by 7 bases and J by 5 bases, leaving 15 bases between them. CDR3 in amino acids: CASTPGRTHQPQHF. CDR3 DNA sequence: TGTGCCAGCACCCCCGGGCGGACTCATCAGCCCCAGCATTTT.

There are a few counts of this clone. This CDR3 is CASSLQYTQYF. CDR3 coding DNA: TGTGCCAGCAGCTTACAGTATACGCAGTATTTT. The chain combines TRBV7-9 with TRBJ2-3; D is unclear. Germline V gives CDR1 SEHNR, CDR2 FQNEAQ (reference sequence). This CDR3 spans 11 amino acids. Trimming cost V 2 bases and J 7 bases, with 4 bases left between them.

The chain recombines TRBV5-1 with TRBJ2-5; TRBD2 matches at 12 bases. Germline assignment: CDR1 SGHRS and CDR2 YFSETQ. After removal of 2 bases from V and 5 bases from J, the junction contained 4 bases not matched to a gene. The CDR3 is made up of 15 amino acids. The CDR3 DNA sequence: TGCGCCAGCAGCTTTCTAGCGGGGGGGCCGGAGACCCAGTACTTC. It yields the protein CASSFLAGGPETQYF.

The rearrangement links TRBV6-1 to TRBJ2-5; D may be TRBD2 (6 bases). The CDR3 is made up of 13 amino acids. V was pared by 0 bases and J by 10 bases, with 12 bases between. Germline V gene sequence: CDR1 MNHNS, CDR2 SASEGT. The CDR3 bases are TGTGCCAGCAGTGAAGCGAGGACTATTTTCCAGTACTTC. Translated, it gives CASSEARTIFQYF.

CDR3 loop: CASSLQGAEEKLFF. The CDR3 coding sequence is TGCGCCAGCAGCTTACAGGGGGCCGAAGAAAAACTGTTTTTT. The chain combines TRBV5-1 with TRBJ1-4; TRBD1 agrees at 9 bases. With V trimmed by 2 bases and J by 8 bases, 4 bases remained unmatched. Germline lookup yields CDR1 SGHRS and CDR2 YFSETQ. The CDR3 totals 14 residues. The entire variable domain, with the rest obtained from reference TRBV5-1 and TRBJ1-4, is as follows: KAGVTQTPRYLIKTRGQQVTLSCSPISGHRSVSWYQQTPGQGLQFLFEYFSETQRNKGNFPGRFSGRQFSNSRSEMNVSTLELGDSALYLCASSLQGAEEKLFFGSGTQLSVL.

This rearrangement joins TRBV6-6 to TRBJ1-4; 7 nucleotides align to TRBD1. CDR1 MNHNY and CDR2 SVGAGI come from the germline V gene (reference sequence). This CDR3 contains 14 residues. V shed 5 bases and J 7 bases; nucleotides not matched to a gene: 7. The CDR3 nucleotides read TGTGCCAGCAGTCCAGGGGGTGCGAGTGAAAAACTGTTTTTT. Protein: CASSPGGASEKLFF.

Worth noting for this clone: One junction end disagrees with the germline gene, perhaps due to a read error. This chain links TRBV28 with TRBJ2-2; 10 bases line up with TRBD2. This CDR3 is 15 amino acids long. CDR1 is MDHEN, CDR2 SYDVKM, per germline. CDR3 bases: TGTGCCAGTAGTTTAGCGGGGGGAAACACCGGGGAGCTGTTTTTT. Residues: CASSLAGGNTGELFF. The variable domain in full, completed from reference TRBV28 and TRBJ2-2, reads DVKVTQSSRYLVKRTGEKVFLECVQDMDHENMFWYRQDPGLGLRLIYFSYDVKMKEKGDIPEGYSVSREKKERFSLILESASTNQTSMYLCASSLAGGNTGELFFGEGSRLTVL.

V gene TRBV28 combines with J gene TRBJ1-5, with 7 positions matching TRBD1. J lost 1 base, V lost 7 bases, and 7 bases had no gene match. Germline V gene sequence: CDR1 MDHEN, CDR2 SYDVKM. The CDR3 is made up of 15 amino acids. The CDR3 DNA reads as TGTGCCAGCAAACAGGGGCTAGGGAGCAATCAGCCCCAGCATTTT. This gives the protein CASKQGLGSNQPQHF.

This sequence joins TRBV9 and TRBJ1-5, with TRBD1 matching over 7 bases. Germline CDR1 is SGDLS and CDR2 is YYNGEE. Unmatched junction bases numbered 8, after V lost 0 bases and J lost 11 bases. The CDR3 loop spans 14 amino acids. The DNA for the CDR3 is TGTGCCAGCAGCGTAGATGAGGGGGCGAAGGCCCAGCATTTT. Translated: CASSVDEGAKAQHF.

This clone has a handful of counts. The rearrangement joins TRBV7-9 to TRBJ1-3, with D uncertain. This CDR3 has 13 amino acids. V lost 8 bases and J lost 0, with 8 bases in between. Looked up from germline, CDR1 is SEHNR and CDR2 is FQNEAQ (reference sequence). The CDR3, as DNA: TGTGCCAGCGCCCCTAGCTCTGGAAACACCATATATTTT. Its translation: CASAPSSGNTIYF. Combining the CDR3 with reference TRBV7-9 and TRBJ1-3 gives the whole variable domain DTGVSQNPRHKITKRGQNVTFRCDPISEHNRLYWYRQTLGQGPEFLTYFQNEAQLEKSRLLSDRFSAERPKGSFSTLEIQRTEQGDSAMYLCASAPSSGNTIYFGEGSWLTVV.

The chain couples TRBV5-4 to TRBJ2-7; TRBD2 agrees at 9 bases. Germline V gives CDR1 SGHNT, CDR2 YYREEE (reference sequence). The CDR3 totals 15 residues. The junction had 5 bases not matched to a gene; V was cut back by 0 bases and J by 4 bases. The CDR3 reads CASSLASGMEYEQYF. CDR3 DNA sequence: TGTGCCAGCAGCTTGGCTAGCGGGATGGAGTACGAGCAGTACTTC.

This clone appeared once. The V call is TRBV11-2, the J call TRBJ2-1, with TRBD2 identical over 7 bases. Germline lookup yields CDR1 SGHAT and CDR2 FQNNGV. The CDR3 consists of 14 residues. V trimming: 4 bases; J trimming: 4 bases; junction bases outside the gene matches: 4. CDR3 DNA sequence: TGTGCCAGCAGCTGGGGGGGACTATACAATGAGCAGTTCTTC. This encodes CASSWGGLYNEQFF.

This clone is a singleton in its sample. The rearrangement links TRBV29-1 to TRBJ2-2, with 8 bases matching TRBD1. Germline lookup yields CDR1 SQVTM and CDR2 ANQGSEA. The CDR3 runs 15 residues. The V segment lost 6 bases and the J segment 5 bases; nucleotides outside the gene matches: 11. CDR3: CSVLGQGRMTGELFF. CDR3 coding DNA: TGCAGCGTCCTTGGACAGGGCCGAATGACCGGGGAGCTGTTTTTT.

This clone was seen just once. J is TRBJ2-1 and V is TRBV30, with 10 positions matching TRBD2. Germline CDR1 and CDR2: GTSNPN and SVGIG (reference sequence). V shed 2 bases, J shed 5 bases, and the junction held 9 bases outside the gene matches. The CDR3 spans 16 residues. CDR3 sequence reads: CAWSSLAGGSHNEQFF. CDR3 DNA sequence: TGTGCCTGGAGTTCCTTAGCGGGAGGATCCCACAATGAGCAGTTCTTC. Using reference TRBV30 and TRBJ2-1 for the parts outside the CDR3, the full variable domain is SQTIHQWPATLVQPVGSPLSLECTVEGTSNPNLYWYRQAAGRGLQLLFYSVGIGQISSEVPQNLSASRPQDRQFILSSKKLLLSDSGFYLCAWSSLAGGSHNEQFFGPGTRLTVL.

The chain recombines TRBV27 with TRBJ1-1, with D uncertain. Germline V CDR1 and CDR2: MNHEY, SMNVEV (reference sequence). The V end lost 3 bases, the J end lost 0 bases, and 20 bases lay between the germline ends. This CDR3 region has 18 residues. CDR3 sequence (DNA): TGTGCCAGCAGTTTCGTGGGTGCGGGTTATAAGATGAACACTGAAGCTTTCTTT. This gives the protein CASSFVGAGYKMNTEAFF.

This sequence joins TRBV13 and TRBJ1-4; 7 bases are a match to TRBD1. Unmatched junction bases numbered 6, after V lost 4 bases and J lost 10 bases. The length of the CDR3 is 13 residues. From germline, CDR1 is PRHDT and CDR2 FYEKMQ (reference sequence). The CDR3 loop reads CASSSPGQPKLFF. CDR3 sequence (DNA): TGTGCCAGCAGCTCTCCGGGACAGCCAAAACTGTTTTTT.

This clone has a single count. The chain carries TRBV19 and TRBJ2-4; D unresolved. Trimming removed 2 bases from V and 1 base from J, with 12 bases in between. The germline V gene encodes CDR1 LNHDA and CDR2 SQIVND (reference sequence). The CDR3 covers 16 residues. The CDR3 DNA reads as TGTGCCAGTAGTATAACGACAAAAACCGCCAAAAACATTCAGTACTTC. Encoded protein: CASSITTKTAKNIQYF. Combining the CDR3 with reference TRBV19 and TRBJ2-4 gives the whole variable domain DGGITQSPKYLFRKEGQNVTLSCEQNLNHDAMYWYRQDPGQGLRLIYYSQIVNDFQKGDIAEGYSVSREKKESFPLTVTSAQKNPTAFYLCASSITTKTAKNIQYFGAGTRLSVL.

The chain recombines TRBV2 with TRBJ2-7; 7 nucleotides align to TRBD1. Germline CDR1 reads SNHLY; CDR2 reads FYNNEI. The CDR3 runs 14 residues. V gave up 6 bases and J gave up 3 bases; unmatched junction bases: 8. CDR3 loop: CASSVGTASYEQYF. The DNA for the CDR3 is TGTGCCAGCAGCGTAGGGACAGCAAGCTACGAGCAGTACTTC.

This clone has more than one count but fewer than ten. An end of the junction differs from the germline gene, which may be a read error. This chain uses TRBV2 with TRBJ1-1; TRBD1 agrees at 7 bases. CDR1 and CDR2 from the germline V gene are SNHLY and FYNNEI. The CDR3 runs to 13 residues. CDR3 sequence (DNA): TGTGCCAGCAGAGAAGAGGGGGCCACTGAAGCTTTCTTT. Translating gives CASREEGATEAFF.

This clone has a single count. The V call is TRBV16, the J call TRBJ1-1; D not resolved. The germline V and J ends were trimmed by 4 bases and 1 base, with 22 bases remaining between them. Germline V lookup: CDR1 KGHSY, CDR2 FQNENV. The length of the CDR3 is 18 residues. CDR3 loop: CASSRGRIGPRQNTEAFF. CDR3 nucleotides: TGTGCCAGCAGCCGCGGGCGTATTGGACCTCGGCAGAACACTGAAGCTTTCTTT.